What follows are 24 T cell receptor delta chains derived from one specimen sequenced in a study of gamma-delta chains in newborns, infants, children. TCRdb fed the reads to CATT. The sample shows about 8,500 delta-chain clones, roughly 3.5% of them seen only once. The sequenced sample consisted of blood. Receptors originate from a child who was a newborn, infant or young child, either healthy, febrile or measles-vaccinated (not recorded which).

There are a few counts of this clone. This sample includes further DNA sequences coding for the same CDR3. The genes are TRDV2 and TRDJ1; TRDD3 aligns across 8 bases. The germline V gene has CDR1 GEAIGNYY and CDR2 EKD. The CDR3 extends over 15 amino acids. The V segment lost 0 bases and the J segment 0 bases; nucleotides outside the gene matches: 2. The CDR3 is CACDTVLGDTDKLIF. The CDR3 DNA is TGTGCCTGTGACACCGTACTGGGGGACACCGATAAACTCATCTTT.

By its share, this clone is medium-sized. Other DNA sequences from this sample encode an identical CDR3 as well. CDR3 nucleotide sequence: TGTGCCTGTGACACCGCGGGGAGCTCCTGGGACACCCGACAGATGTTTTTC. Encoded protein: CACDTAGSSWDTRQMFF. The chain recombines TRDV2 with TRDJ3, with D possibly matching TRDD3 (5 bases). The V end was cut by 0 bases, the J end by 0 bases, with 8 bases between. The CDR3 has 17 amino acids. CDR1 is GEAIGNYY, CDR2 EKD, per germline.

This clone was detected a few times. This likely came from a read error, as a far larger clone is one base away. In nucleotides, the CDR3 is TGTGCCTGTGACTGCTGGGGGATACGCACCGATAAACTCATCTTT. Its protein product is CACDCWGIRTDKLIF. This chain links TRDV2 with TRDJ1, with 12 bases matching TRDD3. The germline V gene has CDR1 GEAIGNYY and CDR2 EKD. The CDR3 runs 15 residues. J gave up 1 base and V 3 bases, and 2 bases lay outside the gene matches.

The table lists this clone with many counts. This chain uses TRDV1 with TRDJ2, with 12 positions matching TRDD3. Germline CDR1 reads TSWWSYY; CDR2 reads QGS. After removal of 0 bases from V and 2 bases from J, the junction contained 7 bases not matched to a gene. The CDR3 loop spans 19 amino acids. In DNA, the CDR3 is TGTGCTCTTGGGGAACTTCCACTCTGGGGGATACGGTTGACAGCACAACTCTTCTTT. Its translation is CALGELPLWGIRLTAQLFF.

The table lists this clone with a few counts. TCRdb's listed protein matches a much larger clone and diverges from this DNA's translation at residue 10, likely through a read error; the protein shown comes from the DNA. This chain joins TRDV2 and TRDJ1, with 10 bases fitting TRDD3. CDR1 is GEAIGNYY, CDR2 EKD, per germline. With 0 bases clipped from V and 10 bases from J, the junction kept 4 bases outside the gene matches. This CDR3 region has 13 residues. The CDR3 nucleotides are TGTGCCTGTGACACCTGGGGGATACATACACTCATCTTT. The encoded protein is CACDTWGIHTLIF.

This clone was detected a few times. The protein TCRdb gives is from a much larger clone and does not agree with this DNA's translation at residue 8, likely a read error; the protein shown here comes from the DNA. This rearrangement joins TRDV2 to TRDJ2; D is possibly TRDD3 (6 bases). The CDR3 length is 13 residues. Germline values: CDR1 GEAIGNYY, CDR2 EKD. V gave up 0 bases and J gave up 6 bases, with 7 bases separating them. This CDR3 reads CACDTWGAAQLFF. The CDR3 DNA is TGTGCCTGTGACACCTGGGGGGCAGCACAACTCTTCTTT.

A word on this clone: This DNA's translation and the protein TCRdb lists, from a much larger clone, do not match at residue 8, likely due to a read error; the protein shown is translated from the DNA. The chain couples TRDV2 to TRDJ3; 9 bases fit TRDD3. The CDR3 is 16 amino acids. Germline loops: CDR1 GEAIGNYY, CDR2 EKD. V was pared by 1 base and J by 3 bases, with 0 bases of the junction left unmatched. The CDR3 DNA sequence: TGTGCCTGTGACACGGGGATACGCTGGGACACCCGACAGATGTTTTTC. Encoded protein: CACDTGIRWDTRQMFF.

The chain carries TRDV2 and TRDJ3; TRDD3 matches 7 bases. Here the J gene was assigned by germline matching of the DNA, as TCRdb has none. V dropped 1 base and J dropped 1; count of bases not matched to a gene: 18. The CDR3 is 22 residues long. CDR1 and CDR2 from the germline V gene are GEAIGNYY and EKD. The CDR3 loop reads CACDTGELGGPDVSWDTRQMFF. CDR3 in DNA: TGTGCCTGTGACACAGGAGAGCTGGGGGGTCCTGATGTTTCCTGGGACACCCGACAGATGTTTTTC.

This chain connects TRDV2 to TRDJ3, with D possibly TRDD3 on 6 matching bases. The germline CDR1 and CDR2 sequences are GEAIGNYY and EKD. V was cut by 0 bases and J by 0 bases, with 11 bases left in between. The CDR3 loop spans 18 amino acids. The CDR3 region has the DNA TGTGCCTGTGACACCGTGGGGGTCCTCTCCTGGGACACCCGACAGATGTTTTTC. The encoded protein is CACDTVGVLSWDTRQMFF.

This clone ranks as medium-sized. The chain is built from TRDV2 and TRDJ3; 13 positions agree with TRDD3. Germline trimming cut 3 bases from V and 2 bases from J; bases unmatched to any gene: 6. CDR3 length: 19 residues. Germline values: CDR1 GEAIGNYY, CDR2 EKD. For the CDR3, the DNA is TGTGCCTGTGACGAAACTGGGGGATACGCGACCTGGGACACCCGACAGATGTTTTTC. The encoded protein is CACDETGGYATWDTRQMFF.

By sample share, this clone is medium-sized. The same CDR3 arises from other DNA sequences in this sample as well. CDR3 nucleotide sequence: TGTGCCTGTGACGAATTACTGGGGGACACCGATAAACTCATCTTT. This codes for CACDELLGDTDKLIF. The V call is TRDV2, the J call TRDJ1; 8 bases match TRDD3. Losses at the gene ends were 3 bases for V and 0 bases for J; bases not matched to a gene: 5. The CDR3 runs 15 residues. The germline gives CDR1 GEAIGNYY, CDR2 EKD.

About this clone: This is likely an artifact of a read error, given a far larger clone one base away. The sample holds other DNA sequences that translate to the same CDR3. The V and J genes are TRDV2 and TRDJ2, with 10 bases that match TRDD3. V gave up 2 bases and J gave up 4 bases; unmatched junction bases: 6. Germline V gene data show CDR1 as GEAIGNYY and CDR2 as EKD. This CDR3 is built from 16 residues. CDR3 amino acids: CACDNVGGYGTAQLFF. DNA of the CDR3: TGTGCCTGTGACAACGTGGGGGGATACGGGACAGCACAACTCTTCTTT.

This clone appeared a few times. TCRdb attributes to this sequence the protein of a much larger clone, which differs from the DNA translation at residue 3; a read error is likely, and the protein displayed is translated from the DNA. This chain joins TRDV2 and TRDJ3; TRDD3 aligns across 9 bases. The CDR3 runs to 18 residues. Per the germline V gene, CDR1 is GEAIGNYY and CDR2 is EKD. CDR3 sequence reads: CAYDTVGDSSWDTRQMFF. The CDR3 DNA reads as TGTGCCTATGACACCGTGGGGGATAGCTCCTGGGACACCCGACAGATGTTTTTC.

This clone was observed a few times. This same CDR3 is encoded by further DNA sequences in the sample. V and J are TRDV2 and TRDJ3; maybe TRDD3 (6 bases). Trimming took 0 bases from V and 0 from J, leaving 11 bases between them. Germline CDR1 and CDR2: GEAIGNYY and EKD. The CDR3 has 18 amino acids. The CDR3 is CACDTWGPGSWDTRQMFF. For the CDR3, the DNA is TGTGCCTGTGACACCTGGGGGCCAGGCTCCTGGGACACCCGACAGATGTTTTTC.

By its share, this clone is medium-sized (0.01 to 0.1%). V and J are TRDV2 and TRDJ3, with D unresolved. V gave up 3 bases and J gave up 0 bases, with 14 bases separating them. This CDR3 has 18 residues. CDR1 GEAIGNYY and CDR2 EKD come from the germline V gene. The CDR3 here is CACDYPPPSSWDTRQMFF. CDR3 DNA: TGTGCCTGTGACTACCCCCCTCCCAGCTCCTGGGACACCCGACAGATGTTTTTC.

By share, this clone ranks as medium-sized. V usage is TRDV2 and J usage is TRDJ3, with 9 bases fitting TRDD3. The CDR3 has 18 amino acids. Germline lookup yields CDR1 GEAIGNYY and CDR2 EKD. Germline trimming cut 0 bases from V and 3 bases from J; bases unmatched to any gene: 5. The CDR3 sequence is CACDTGGYLNWDTRQMFF. The DNA of the CDR3 is TGTGCCTGTGACACCGGGGGATACTTAAACTGGGACACCCGACAGATGTTTTTC.

This clone has only a few counts. This clone may be a read error of a much larger clone one base away. The rearrangement links TRDV2 to TRDJ3; 12 positions match TRDD3. This CDR3 has 20 amino acids. Germline-derived CDR1 and CDR2 are GEAIGNYY and EKD. The CDR3 DNA reads TGTGCCTGTGACACCGCTGGGGGATACGGAAGCTCCTGGGGCACCCGACAGATGTTTTTC. This sequence encodes CACDTAGGYGSSWGTRQMFF.

By share of the sample, this clone is medium-sized. The CDR3 protein is CACDTVMGEYRSWDTRQMFF. CDR3 nucleotides: TGTGCCTGTGACACCGTGATGGGGGAGTATCGCTCCTGGGACACCCGACAGATGTTTTTC. The chain links TRDV2 to TRDJ3; TRDD3 agrees at 7 bases. Germline V gene lookup returns CDR1 GEAIGNYY and CDR2 EKD. The CDR3 totals 20 residues. V lost 0 bases to trimming and J lost 0 bases; unmatched junction nucleotides: 10.

The sample holds a few counts of this clone. This CDR3 is also generated by other DNA sequences in the sample. This chain links TRDV2 with TRDJ3, with 8 bases aligning to TRDD3. CDR3 length: 19 residues. Germline CDR1 is GEAIGNYY and CDR2 is EKD. The trim removed 2 bases at V and 0 bases at J, leaving 8 bases unmatched. CDR3 sequence reads: CACDSVLGVNSWDTRQMFF. The CDR3 DNA follows: TGTGCCTGTGACAGCGTACTGGGGGTCAACTCCTGGGACACCCGACAGATGTTTTTC.

This clone was observed a handful of times. This may stem from a read error, because a much larger clone lies one nucleotide away. Other DNA sequences in the same sample also yield this CDR3. The chain couples TRDV2 to TRDJ3, with 8 bases fitting TRDD3. The germline gives CDR1 GEAIGNYY, CDR2 EKD. The CDR3 is 20 residues long. The CDR3 DNA follows: TGTGCCTGTGACACCGTACTGGGGGTCCGAAGCTCCTGGGACACCCGGCAGATGTTTTTC. It codes for CACDTVLGVRSSWDTRQMFF.

Judged by abundance, this clone is medium-sized. V gene TRDV2 combines with J gene TRDJ3; D possibly corresponds to TRDD3 (6 bases). V lost 1 base to trimming and J lost 3 bases, with 6 bases between them. Looked up from germline, CDR1 is GEAIGNYY and CDR2 is EKD. The CDR3 spans 15 residues. The CDR3 spells CACDTGYWDTRQMFF. The DNA for the CDR3 is TGTGCCTGTGACACGGGATACTGGGACACCCGACAGATGTTTTTC.

This clone was counted between two and nine times. The chain joins TRDV2 to TRDJ3; D possibly corresponds to TRDD3 (6 bases). From germline, CDR1 is GEAIGNYY and CDR2 EKD. The CDR3 covers 18 residues. Trimming took 0 bases from V and 2 from J, leaving 13 bases between them. As DNA, the CDR3 is TGTGCCTGTGACACCGTGGGGGCCGGGGCCTGGGACACCCGACAGATGTTTTTC. Protein product: CACDTVGAGAWDTRQMFF.

On this clone itself: Other DNA sequences in this specimen translate into the identical CDR3. This chain connects TRDV2 to TRDJ3, with 11 bases identical to TRDD3. Germline loops: CDR1 GEAIGNYY, CDR2 EKD. This CDR3 is built from 20 residues. Trimming at V came to 0 bases and at J to 0 bases, leaving 6 bases not matched to a gene. As DNA, the CDR3 is TGTGCCTGTGACACCGTGTTGGGGGATACGAGCTCCTGGGACACCCGACAGATGTTTTTC. Translation: CACDTVLGDTSSWDTRQMFF.

This clone is medium-sized (0.01 to 0.1%) within its sample. Other DNA sequences in the same sample also yield this CDR3. This rearrangement joins TRDV2 to TRDJ3; 11 nucleotides align to TRDD3. Germline V gives CDR1 GEAIGNYY, CDR2 EKD. The CDR3 spans 18 residues. V shed 1 base and J 1 base; nucleotides not matched to a gene: 2. The CDR3, as DNA: TGTGCCTGTGACACTGGGGGATACGCATCCTGGGACACCCGACAGATGTTTTTC. Its protein product is CACDTGGYASWDTRQMFF.